These 2 T cell receptor beta chains share one sample of origin, sequenced in a study of blood T cell repertoires in COVID-19. Clones were read by immunoSEQ multiplex PCR, and TCRdb kept only the in-frame ones, dropping some. The table records approximately 75,000 clones, approximately 74% of them present only once. Source material: peripheral blood. These receptors were collected from a human donor with acute or convalescent COVID-19. The donor label of this sample is uncertain.

This clone has only one observation. This chain joins TRBV5-8 and TRBJ1-2; D might be TRBD1 (6 bases). CDR1 and CDR2 (germline): SGHTS, YDEGEE. Between the trimmed V and J ends, which lost 1 base and 7 bases, there was a span of 14 bases. This CDR3 has 14 amino acids. Here the CDR3 reads CASSLSGGLGGYTF. In DNA, the CDR3 is TGTGCCAGCAGCTTGTCGGGGGGGCTTGGTGGCTACACCTTC.

This sequence joins TRBV7-3 and TRBJ2-6, with 8 positions matching TRBD2. This CDR3 is built from 18 residues. Germline V gene lookup returns CDR1 SGHTA and CDR2 FQGTGA. After removal of 2 bases from V and 0 bases from J, the junction contained 6 bases not matched to a gene. The CDR3 DNA reads as TGTGCCAGCAGCTTAGGAGGGACTAGGAACTCTGGGGCCAACGTCCTGACTTTC. It specifies CASSLGGTRNSGANVLTF.